Shown below are 27 T cell receptor beta chains from a single sample sequenced in a study of shared clonotypes between healthy human individuals. Measured with immunoSEQ multiplex PCR; TCRdb has only the in-frame clones, and not every one. The profile shows fewer than 850,000 clones, about 90% of them singletons. The source material was memory CD8+ T cells from PBMCs. Subset: CD45RO+ cells pooled with CCR7-negative TemRA cells. Every receptor here comes from a man aged 18-30 years in good health. Some clones in this sample may be carry-over from other donors' samples.

This clone was detected only once. The J gene is TRBJ2-1, the V gene TRBV25-1; TRBD2 matches 7 bases. This CDR3 comprises 18 residues. Trimming removed 7 bases from V and 2 bases from J; junction bases left unmatched: 17. The germline V gene has CDR1 MGHDK and CDR2 SYGVNS. CDR3 sequence reads: CASTRSKGGGGPYNEQFF. Here the CDR3 DNA reads TGTGCCAGCACTCGAAGCAAAGGTGGGGGAGGGCCCTACAATGAGCAGTTCTTC.

The rearrangement joins TRBV18 to TRBJ2-1; D possibly matches TRBD1 or TRBD2 (5 bases each). V was clipped by 3 bases and J by 0 bases, with 12 bases between them. Germline CDR1 is KGHSH and CDR2 is LQKENI. The CDR3 contains 16 residues. This CDR3 is CASSPDGTPSYNEQFF. CDR3 in DNA: TGTGCCAGCTCACCTGACGGGACGCCCTCCTACAATGAGCAGTTCTTC.

This chain joins TRBV14 and TRBJ2-5; TRBD1 agrees at 9 bases. The CDR3 is 14 residues long. Per germline, CDR1 SGHDN and CDR2 FVKESK. Trimming removed 4 bases from V and 4 bases from J; junction bases left unmatched: 4. The CDR3 spells CASSPRTGAETQYF. The CDR3 coding sequence is TGTGCCAGCAGCCCTCGGACAGGGGCAGAGACCCAGTACTTC.

This clone was seen once. The genes are TRBV2 and TRBJ2-3; 8 nucleotides line up with TRBD2. Per germline, CDR1 SNHLY and CDR2 FYNNEI. This CDR3 region has 15 residues. Germline trimming cut 4 bases from V and 3 bases from J; bases unmatched to any gene: 6. The CDR3 here is CASSVARGGTDTQYF. CDR3 bases: TGTGCCAGCAGTGTAGCACGGGGGGGAACAGATACGCAGTATTTT.

As to this clone: Other DNA variants within this sample encode the same CDR3. V usage is TRBV7-2 and J usage is TRBJ1-5; D gene uncertain. V lost 1 base and J 0 bases, leaving 7 bases between the germline ends. This CDR3 has 15 residues. Germline CDR1 is SGHTA and CDR2 is FQGNSA. The CDR3 DNA is TGTGCCAGCAGCTTAGGCAGGTATAGCAATCAGCCCCAGCATTTT. It yields the protein CASSLGRYSNQPQHF. Supplemented by reference TRBV7-2 and TRBJ1-5, the full variable domain reads GAGVSQSPSNKVTEKGKDVELRCDPISGHTALYWYRQSLGQGLEFLIYFQGNSAPDKSGLPSDRFSAERTGGSVSTLTIQRTQQEDSAVYLCASSLGRYSNQPQHFGDGTRLSIL.

As concerns this clone: Other nucleotide sequences in the sample specify the same CDR3. The chain is built from TRBV9 and TRBJ1-1, with D possibly TRBD1 on 5 matching bases. Between the trimmed V and J ends, which lost 0 bases and 3 bases, there was a span of 6 bases. CDR3 length: 13 residues. Germline CDR1 SGDLS, CDR2 YYNGEE. DNA of the CDR3: TGTGCCAGCAGCGTAGGAGGGGACACTGAAGCTTTCTTT. This gives the protein CASSVGGDTEAFF.

The rearrangement uses TRBV30 and TRBJ2-3; 7 bases are a match to TRBD2. Per germline, CDR1 GTSNPN and CDR2 SVGIG (reference sequence). This CDR3 contains 13 residues. V dropped 3 bases and J dropped 2; count of bases not matched to a gene: 2. The CDR3, as DNA: TGTGCCTGGAGGGGACTAAACACAGATACGCAGTATTTT. Residues: CAWRGLNTDTQYF.

This chain connects TRBV27 to TRBJ2-5, with 7 bases aligning to TRBD2. This CDR3 has 16 residues. Trimming took 4 bases from V and 2 from J; bases not matched to a gene: 10. Germline V gene data show CDR1 as MNHEY and CDR2 as SMNVEV (reference sequence). The CDR3 loop reads CASSSRYSGGQETQYF. The CDR3 region has the DNA TGTGCCAGCAGTTCCCGCTATTCGGGGGGACAAGAGACCCAGTACTTC.

The rearrangement links TRBV29-1 to TRBJ1-2; D not certain. Germline loops: CDR1 SQVTM, CDR2 ANQGSEA. Trimming left V 8 bases short and J 7 bases short, with 17 bases between. The CDR3 spans 12 residues. The CDR3 loop reads CSWVPHGGGYTF. The CDR3 coding sequence is TGCAGCTGGGTCCCCCACGGCGGTGGCTACACCTTC.

This chain joins TRBV9 and TRBJ2-1; 10 bases are a match to TRBD2. With V trimmed by 2 bases and J by 6 bases, 8 bases remained unmatched. Germline V gene sequence: CDR1 SGDLS, CDR2 YYNGEE. The CDR3 has 16 amino acids. The CDR3 nucleotides read TGTGCCAGCAGCGTTCCAGCGGGAGGGCGGATCAATGAGCAGTTCTTC. Translation gives CASSVPAGGRINEQFF.

The V and J genes are TRBV6-5 and TRBJ2-5; the D gene could be TRBD1 or TRBD2 (5 bases each). The CDR3 has 15 amino acids. Trimming left V 6 bases short and J 7 bases short, with 21 bases between. Germline CDR1 and CDR2: MNHEY and SVGAGI. CDR3 sequence (DNA): TGTGCCAGCAGCCCAACAGGAGGTGTTGGGGGGACCCAGTACTTC. This translates into CASSPTGGVGGTQYF.

The chain uses TRBV5-4 and TRBJ1-1; TRBD1 might be the D (5 bases). V was trimmed by 6 bases and J by 8 bases, leaving 14 bases between them. This CDR3 is built from 12 residues. The germline V gene has CDR1 SGHNT and CDR2 YYREEE (reference sequence). CDR3 region: CASNPWGSEAFF. In DNA, the CDR3 is TGTGCCAGCAACCCGTGGGGGTCGGAAGCTTTCTTT.

This clone was recorded once. This chain joins TRBV10-1 and TRBJ2-5, with TRBD2 identical over 12 bases. The CDR3 loop spans 15 amino acids. The V gene end was trimmed by 3 bases and the J gene end by 2 bases; junction bases not matched to a gene: 1. CDR1 and CDR2 (germline): WNHNN, SYGVQD (reference sequence). DNA for the CDR3: TGCGCCAGCAGTGAAGGACTAGCGGGACAAGAGACCCAGTACTTC. This codes for CASSEGLAGQETQYF.

This clone was counted a single time. The chain recombines TRBV28 with TRBJ2-3; 7 positions match TRBD1. Trimming cost V 2 bases and J 2 bases; bases outside gene matches: 13. The CDR3 consists of 18 residues. Germline V lookup: CDR1 MDHEN, CDR2 SYDVKM. CDR3 protein: CASSLGDREWSHTDTQYF. The CDR3 bases are TGTGCCAGCAGTTTAGGTGACAGGGAATGGAGCCACACAGATACGCAGTATTTT.

The V and J genes are TRBV30 and TRBJ2-2; the D gene is possibly TRBD2 (6 bases). The germline V and J ends were trimmed by 2 bases and 6 bases, with 7 bases remaining between them. This CDR3 has 12 residues. Germline values: CDR1 GTSNPN, CDR2 SVGIG (reference sequence). The DNA of the CDR3 is TGTGCCTGGAGTTGGAGGGCCGGGGAGCTGTTTTTT. It is translated as CAWSWRAGELFF.

This chain links TRBV7-9 with TRBJ2-7, with 10 bases that match TRBD1. V lost 8 bases, J lost 3 bases, and 13 bases stayed unmatched. The CDR3 length is 16 residues. Germline CDR1 SEHNR, CDR2 FQNEAQ (reference sequence). Written as DNA, the CDR3 is TGTGCCAGCGCACCCCAGGGGGACAGGGGATTCTACGAGCAGTACTTC. Translation: CASAPQGDRGFYEQYF.

The chain recombines TRBV7-9 with TRBJ2-7; D gene ambiguous. CDR1 is SEHNR, CDR2 FQNEAQ, per germline (reference sequence). V lost 0 bases to trimming and J lost 2 bases, with 8 bases between them. The CDR3 loop spans 14 amino acids. CDR3 region: CASSLADTAYEQYF. CDR3 nucleotide sequence: TGTGCCAGCAGCTTAGCAGACACAGCCTACGAGCAGTACTTC.

The chain carries TRBV7-2 and TRBJ2-7, with a tentative D call TRBD1 (6 bases). CDR1 is SGHTA, CDR2 FQGNSA, per germline. The CDR3 runs 15 residues. The V end was cut by 4 bases, the J end by 7 bases, with 20 bases between. The CDR3 region is CASSSPTTGFQEQYF. DNA for the CDR3: TGTGCCAGCAGCTCGCCAACCACAGGGTTTCAAGAGCAGTACTTC.

The genes are TRBV6-5 and TRBJ2-1; 8 nucleotides align to TRBD2. Per germline, CDR1 MNHEY and CDR2 SVGAGI. The trim removed 0 bases at V and 7 bases at J, leaving 8 bases unmatched. There are 16 residues in the CDR3. CDR3: CASSYSTGGPWNEQFF. In DNA, the CDR3 is TGTGCCAGCAGTTACTCGACGGGAGGGCCTTGGAATGAGCAGTTCTTC.

The rearrangement uses TRBV27 and TRBJ2-1; perhaps TRBD2 as D (6 bases). The CDR3 consists of 15 residues. Trimming cost V 2 bases and J 8 bases, with 16 bases left between them. The germline gives CDR1 MNHEY, CDR2 SMNVEV (reference sequence). The CDR3 DNA is TGTGCCAGCAGTTTAAAAGTCCGTCGCGGGGATGAGCAGTTCTTC. Its protein product is CASSLKVRRGDEQFF.

The rearrangement uses TRBV29-1 and TRBJ2-7; 7 bases agree with TRBD2. Germline CDR1 reads SQVTM; CDR2 reads ANQGSEA. With V trimmed by 6 bases and J by 4 bases, 6 bases remained unmatched. This CDR3 is built from 12 residues. The CDR3 spells CSVRWEGYEQYF. The CDR3 DNA follows: TGCAGCGTACGGTGGGAGGGTTACGAGCAGTACTTC.

The sample holds one count of this clone. The rearrangement uses TRBV28 and TRBJ2-7, with 7 bases identical to TRBD1. The V and J ends lost 5 bases and 1 base, in that order; junction bases with no gene match: 8. The CDR3 totals 15 residues. Per germline, CDR1 MDHEN and CDR2 SYDVKM. The CDR3: CASSPRQGRSYEQYF. The CDR3 DNA reads as TGTGCCAGCAGTCCAAGACAGGGAAGGTCCTACGAGCAGTACTTC.

V and J are TRBV27 and TRBJ1-1, with D uncertain. The CDR3 loop spans 16 amino acids. The germline gives CDR1 MNHEY, CDR2 SMNVEV (reference sequence). V was trimmed by 1 base and J by 4 bases, leaving 16 bases between them. The CDR3 DNA reads as TGTGCCAGCAGTTTATGGCGTCCCCCCGAGGGCACTGAAGCTTTCTTT. Translating gives CASSLWRPPEGTEAFF.

J is TRBJ2-5 and V is TRBV28; no definite D call. Trimming took 2 bases from V and 1 from J, leaving 8 bases between them. In germline, CDR1 is MDHEN, CDR2 SYDVKM. The CDR3 is made up of 14 amino acids. CDR3 sequence reads: CASSLSWGQETQYF. The CDR3 DNA sequence: TGTGCCAGCAGTTTAAGTTGGGGCCAAGAGACCCAGTACTTC.

The V and J genes are TRBV27 and TRBJ2-7, with D perhaps assigned TRBD1 or TRBD2 (5 bases each). V lost 2 bases to trimming and J lost 3 bases, with 14 bases between them. This CDR3 has 15 residues. CDR1 MNHEY and CDR2 SMNVEV come from the germline V gene (reference sequence). The CDR3 nucleotides are TGTGCCAGCAGTTTACGTGGGACGGAATTCTACGAGCAGTACTTC. It translates to CASSLRGTEFYEQYF.

This clone was seen once. The V gene is TRBV28, the J gene TRBJ2-1, with no clear D. The germline V gene has CDR1 MDHEN and CDR2 SYDVKM. CDR3 length equals 15 residues. V lost 5 bases and J lost 0, with 11 bases in between. DNA of the CDR3: TGTGCCAGCAGTACTGCTGTTAGCTCCTACAATGAGCAGTTCTTC. The encoded protein is CASSTAVSSYNEQFF.

This chain connects TRBV14 to TRBJ1-1; D remains ambiguous. Germline V gives CDR1 SGHDN, CDR2 FVKESK. The CDR3 is made up of 15 amino acids. V was shortened by 1 base and J by 0 bases, with 9 bases between the two germline ends. The CDR3 here is CASSQVRVMNTEAFF. In nucleotides, the CDR3 is TGTGCCAGCAGCCAAGTAAGGGTGATGAACACTGAAGCTTTCTTT.